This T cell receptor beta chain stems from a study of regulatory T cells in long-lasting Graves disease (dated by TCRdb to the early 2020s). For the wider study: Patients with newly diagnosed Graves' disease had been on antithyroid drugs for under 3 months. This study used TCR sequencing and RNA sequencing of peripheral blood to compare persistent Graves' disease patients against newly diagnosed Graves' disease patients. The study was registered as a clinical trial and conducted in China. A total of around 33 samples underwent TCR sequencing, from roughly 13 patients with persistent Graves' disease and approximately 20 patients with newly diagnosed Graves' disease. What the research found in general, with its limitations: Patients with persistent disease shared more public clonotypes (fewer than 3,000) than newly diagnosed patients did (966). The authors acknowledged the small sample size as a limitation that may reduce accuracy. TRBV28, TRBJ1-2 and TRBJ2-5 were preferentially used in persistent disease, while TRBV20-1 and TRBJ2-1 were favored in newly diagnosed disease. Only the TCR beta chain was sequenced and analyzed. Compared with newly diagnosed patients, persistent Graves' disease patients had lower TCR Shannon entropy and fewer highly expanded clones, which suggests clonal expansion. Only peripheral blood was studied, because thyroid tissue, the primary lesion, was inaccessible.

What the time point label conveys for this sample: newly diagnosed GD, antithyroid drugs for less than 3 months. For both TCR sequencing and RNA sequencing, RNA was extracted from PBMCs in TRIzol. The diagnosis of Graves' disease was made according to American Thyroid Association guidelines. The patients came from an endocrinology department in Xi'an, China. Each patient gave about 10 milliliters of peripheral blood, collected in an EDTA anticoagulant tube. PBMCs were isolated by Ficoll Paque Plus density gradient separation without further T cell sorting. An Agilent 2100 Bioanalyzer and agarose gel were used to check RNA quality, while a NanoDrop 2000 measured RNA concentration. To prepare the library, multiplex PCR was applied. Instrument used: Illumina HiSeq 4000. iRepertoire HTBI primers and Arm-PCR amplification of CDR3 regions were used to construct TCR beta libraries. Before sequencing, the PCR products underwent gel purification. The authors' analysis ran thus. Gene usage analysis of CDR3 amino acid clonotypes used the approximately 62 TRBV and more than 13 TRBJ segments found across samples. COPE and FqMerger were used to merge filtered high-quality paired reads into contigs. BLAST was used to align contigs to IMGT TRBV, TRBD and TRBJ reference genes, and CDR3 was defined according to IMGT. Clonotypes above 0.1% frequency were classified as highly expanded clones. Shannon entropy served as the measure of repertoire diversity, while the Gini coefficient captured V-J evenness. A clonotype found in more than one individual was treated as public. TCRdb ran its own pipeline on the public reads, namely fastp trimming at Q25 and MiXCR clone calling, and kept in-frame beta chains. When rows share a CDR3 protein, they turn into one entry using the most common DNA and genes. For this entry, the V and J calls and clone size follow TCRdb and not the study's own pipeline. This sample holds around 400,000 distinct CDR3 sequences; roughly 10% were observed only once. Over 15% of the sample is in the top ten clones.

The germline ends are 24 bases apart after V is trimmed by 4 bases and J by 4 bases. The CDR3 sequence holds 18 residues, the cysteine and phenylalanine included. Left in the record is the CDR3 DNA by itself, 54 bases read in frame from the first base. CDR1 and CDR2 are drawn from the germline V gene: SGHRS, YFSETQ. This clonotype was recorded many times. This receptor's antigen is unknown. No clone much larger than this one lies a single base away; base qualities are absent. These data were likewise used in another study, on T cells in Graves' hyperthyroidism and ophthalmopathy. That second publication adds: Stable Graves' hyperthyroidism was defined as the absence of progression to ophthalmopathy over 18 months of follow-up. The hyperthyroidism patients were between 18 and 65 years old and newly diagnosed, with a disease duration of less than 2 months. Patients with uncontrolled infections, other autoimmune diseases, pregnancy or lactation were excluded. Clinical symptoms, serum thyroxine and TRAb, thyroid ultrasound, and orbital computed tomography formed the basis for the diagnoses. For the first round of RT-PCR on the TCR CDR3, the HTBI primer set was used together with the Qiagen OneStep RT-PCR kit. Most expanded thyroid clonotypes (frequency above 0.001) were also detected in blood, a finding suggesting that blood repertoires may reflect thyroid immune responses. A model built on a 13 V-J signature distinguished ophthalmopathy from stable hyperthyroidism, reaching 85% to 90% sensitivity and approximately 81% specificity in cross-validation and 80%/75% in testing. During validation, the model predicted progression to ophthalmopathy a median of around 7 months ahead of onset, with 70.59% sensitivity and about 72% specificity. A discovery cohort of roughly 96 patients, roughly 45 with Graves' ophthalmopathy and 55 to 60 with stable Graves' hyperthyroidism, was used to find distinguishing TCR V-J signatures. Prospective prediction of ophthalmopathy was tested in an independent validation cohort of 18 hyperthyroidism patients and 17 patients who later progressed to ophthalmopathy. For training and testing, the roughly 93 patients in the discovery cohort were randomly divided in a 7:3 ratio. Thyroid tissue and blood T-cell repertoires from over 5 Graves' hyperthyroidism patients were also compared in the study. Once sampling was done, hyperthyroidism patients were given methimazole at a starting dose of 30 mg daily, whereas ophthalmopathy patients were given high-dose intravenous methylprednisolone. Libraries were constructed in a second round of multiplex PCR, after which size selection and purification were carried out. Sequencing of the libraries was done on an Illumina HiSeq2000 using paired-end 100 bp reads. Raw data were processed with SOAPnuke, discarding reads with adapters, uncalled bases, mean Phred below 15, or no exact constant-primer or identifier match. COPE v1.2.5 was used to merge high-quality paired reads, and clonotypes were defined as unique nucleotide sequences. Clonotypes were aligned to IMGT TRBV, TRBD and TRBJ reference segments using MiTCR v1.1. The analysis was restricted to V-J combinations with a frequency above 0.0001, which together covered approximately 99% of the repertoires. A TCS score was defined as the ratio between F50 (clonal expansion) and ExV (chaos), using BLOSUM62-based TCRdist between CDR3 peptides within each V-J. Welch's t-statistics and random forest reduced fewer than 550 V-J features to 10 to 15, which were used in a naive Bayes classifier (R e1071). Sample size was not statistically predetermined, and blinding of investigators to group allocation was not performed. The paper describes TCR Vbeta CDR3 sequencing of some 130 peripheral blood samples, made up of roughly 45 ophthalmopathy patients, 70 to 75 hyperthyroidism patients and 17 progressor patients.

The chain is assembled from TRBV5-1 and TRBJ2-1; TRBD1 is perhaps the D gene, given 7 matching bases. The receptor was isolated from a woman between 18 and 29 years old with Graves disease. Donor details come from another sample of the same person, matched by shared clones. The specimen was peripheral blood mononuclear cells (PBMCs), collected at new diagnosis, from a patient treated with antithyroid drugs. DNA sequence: TGCGCCAGCAGCCCGTACGGGACAGCCAATGGGAGGTACAATGAGCAGTTCTTC. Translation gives CASSPYGTANGRYNEQFF.